The 28 T cell receptor beta chains below were found in one sample sequenced in a study of blood T cell repertoires in COVID-19. Sequencing was performed with immunoSEQ multiplex PCR; in TCRdb, only in-frame clones are kept and a portion is missing. The sample contains fewer than 350,000 clones, about nine tenths of which appear only once. Source material: PBMCs or T cells enriched from blood (not recorded which). The receptor source for this set is a woman younger than 45 who had been exposed to COVID-19.

The CDR3, as DNA: TGTGCCAGCCAGGACAGATTGAACACTGAAGCTTTCTTT. Its protein product is CASQDRLNTEAFF. The rearrangement links TRBV7-9 to TRBJ1-1; D perhaps matches TRBD1 (6 bases). From germline, CDR1 is SEHNR and CDR2 FQNEAQ (reference sequence). This CDR3 is 13 amino acids long. V was shortened by 8 bases and J by 0 bases, with 10 bases between the two germline ends.

This clone occurred once. The chain has TRBV14 and TRBJ2-1; TRBD2 aligns across 11 bases. The CDR3 consists of 15 residues. Trimming removed 0 bases from V and 6 bases from J; junction bases left unmatched: 1. CDR1 and CDR2 (germline): SGHDN, FVKESK. This CDR3 is CASSQDSGRANEQFF. The CDR3 coding sequence is TGTGCCAGCAGCCAAGATAGCGGGAGGGCCAATGAGCAGTTCTTC. Full variable domain (missing parts from reference TRBV14 and TRBJ2-1): EAGVTQFPSHSVIEKGQTVTLRCDPISGHDNLYWYRRVMGKEIKFLLHFVKESKQDESGMPNNRFLAERTGGTYSTLKVQPAELEDSGVYFCASSQDSGRANEQFFGPGTRLTVL.

The V gene is TRBV9, the J gene TRBJ2-3; TRBD2 matches at 10 bases. Germline CDR1 and CDR2: SGDLS and YYNGEE. V lost 3 bases and J lost 2; bases outside the gene matches: 6. This CDR3 is built from 16 residues. CDR3 nucleotides: TGTGCCAGCAGCGCCACTAGCGGGGTCCTCACAGATACGCAGTATTTT. It codes for CASSATSGVLTDTQYF.

The gene calls are TRBV24-1 and TRBJ2-2; a weak D match, TRBD2 (5 bases). The germline gives CDR1 KGHDR, CDR2 SFDVKD. V lost 2 bases and J 2 bases, leaving 14 bases between the germline ends. The CDR3 is made up of 17 amino acids. In DNA, the CDR3 is TGTGCCACCAGTGATTCGGGGATAGGGTCAAACACCGGGGAGCTGTTTTTT. Protein sequence: CATSDSGIGSNTGELFF.

This chain connects TRBV11-2 to TRBJ2-5; D gene ambiguous. The ends were cut back, 1 base at V and 4 bases at J, with 7 bases in the middle. Germline V CDR1 and CDR2: SGHAT, FQNNGV. This CDR3 is built from 13 residues. The CDR3 nucleotides read TGTGCCAGCAGCTTAGGTGTTAGAGAGACCCAGTACTTC. It codes for CASSLGVRETQYF.

This sequence joins TRBV19 and TRBJ2-7; TRBD2 agrees at 12 bases. Germline trimming cut 6 bases from V and 1 base from J; bases unmatched to any gene: 10. Germline loops: CDR1 LNHDA, CDR2 SQIVND (reference sequence). CDR3 length: 17 amino acids. The CDR3 DNA is TGTGCCAGTAGCGACTCCCGGACTAGCGGGACTTCCTACGAGCAGTACTTC. Translated: CASSDSRTSGTSYEQYF.

J is TRBJ2-7 and V is TRBV5-1, with TRBD1 identical over 8 bases. The CDR3 consists of 14 residues. Germline CDR1 and CDR2: SGHRS and YFSETQ. Trimming took 4 bases from V and 4 from J; bases not matched to a gene: 7. CDR3 sequence reads: CASSVGQGGYEQYF. The CDR3 bases are TGCGCCAGCAGCGTCGGACAGGGCGGGTACGAGCAGTACTTC. The complete variable domain, with remaining parts taken from reference TRBV5-1 and TRBJ2-7, reads KAGVTQTPRYLIKTRGQQVTLSCSPISGHRSVSWYQQTPGQGLQFLFEYFSETQRNKGNFPGRFSGRQFSNSRSEMNVSTLELGDSALYLCASSVGQGGYEQYFGPGTRLTVT.

CDR3 residues: CASSTSGIDNPYEQYF. The CDR3 DNA follows: TGTGCCAGCTCCACTAGCGGGATCGACAACCCCTACGAGCAGTACTTC. V and J are TRBV28 and TRBJ2-7, with 10 bases identical to TRBD2. Looked up from germline, CDR1 is MDHEN and CDR2 is SYDVKM. This CDR3 is 16 amino acids long. V was clipped by 8 bases and J by 2 bases; unmatched bases: 12.

The chain carries TRBV28 and TRBJ1-4; D possibly corresponds to TRBD1 (5 bases). Deletions cut 4 bases from V and 3 bases from J, with 9 bases between. The CDR3 has 14 residues. Per germline, CDR1 MDHEN and CDR2 SYDVKM. CDR3: CASSWGGANEKLFF. The CDR3 DNA follows: TGTGCCAGCAGTTGGGGAGGGGCTAATGAAAAACTGTTTTTT.

V and J are TRBV14 and TRBJ2-1; tentative D call: TRBD1 (5 bases). From germline, CDR1 is SGHDN and CDR2 FVKESK. The CDR3 sequence is 12 residues long. Trimming took off 10 bases at V and 4 bases at J, with 11 bases between the two ends. This CDR3 is CATGDSYNEQFF. The CDR3 DNA reads TGTGCCACCGGAGACAGTTACAATGAGCAGTTCTTC.

This clone was observed a handful of times. The genes are TRBV7-8 and TRBJ1-6; 12 positions match TRBD1. The V and J ends lost 5 bases and 13 bases, in that order; junction bases with no gene match: 9. This CDR3 contains 15 residues. CDR1 is SGHVS and CDR2 is FQNEAQ in the germline V gene. The CDR3 region is CASSTPGTGGTPLHF. CDR3 bases: TGTGCCAGCAGCACCCCCGGGACAGGGGGCACTCCCCTCCACTTT.

The chain couples TRBV3-1 (or the pseudogene TRBV3-2) to TRBJ1-4; D uncertain. The CDR3 length is 15 residues. V lost 1 base to trimming and J lost 3 bases, with 9 bases between them. Germline CDR1 and CDR2: LGHDT and YNNKEL (reference sequence). CDR3 nucleotide sequence: TGTGCCAGCAGCCAAGTGGCAGAAGCTAATGAAAAACTGTTTTTT. Translating it yields CASSQVAEANEKLFF.

This clone was seen only a few times. This sequence joins TRBV18 and TRBJ1-2; a weak D match, TRBD1 (5 bases). V lost 3 bases and J 4 bases, leaving 15 bases between the germline ends. The germline V gene has CDR1 KGHSH and CDR2 LQKENI. This CDR3 is 15 amino acids long. The CDR3 DNA follows: TGTGCCAGCTCACCGGGGCAGGGCGAAGGCTATGGCTACACCTTC. This translates into CASSPGQGEGYGYTF.

CDR3 in amino acids: CASPWDKNYGYTF. The CDR3 nucleotides are TGTGCCAGCCCCTGGGACAAGAACTATGGCTACACCTTC. This chain links TRBV2 with TRBJ1-2; D may be TRBD1 (6 bases). The CDR3 extends over 13 amino acids. Trimming cost V 8 bases and J 2 bases, with 12 bases left between them. The germline gives CDR1 SNHLY, CDR2 FYNNEI.

This clone came up a few times. The rearrangement uses TRBV7-8 and TRBJ1-4, with TRBD1 identical over 7 bases. This CDR3 spans 15 amino acids. V shed 5 bases and J 8 bases; nucleotides not matched to a gene: 11. Germline lookup yields CDR1 SGHVS and CDR2 FQNEAQ. The CDR3 sequence: CASSRETGLGEKLFF. The CDR3 DNA follows: TGTGCCAGCAGCCGAGAGACAGGGTTGGGCGAAAAACTGTTTTTT.

V gene TRBV12-2 combines with J gene TRBJ2-1; TRBD2 reflects the table's D call only, with no check against the DNA. TRBV12-2 is a recognized pseudogene. The length of the CDR3 is 20 residues. The CDR3 loop reads CASRSDRKAGDYPDYNEQFF. CDR3 coding DNA: TGTGCAAGTCGCTCCGACAGGAAAGCAGGGGACTACCCTGACTACAATGAGCAGTTCTTC.

The CDR3 DNA reads as TGTGCCAGCAGCGTGGCGGGACAGGGGATAGAGACCCAGTACTTC. It translates to CASSVAGQGIETQYF. The genes are TRBV9 and TRBJ2-5, with TRBD1 matching 10 bases. V was pared by 2 bases and J by 4 bases, with 5 bases of the junction left unmatched. Germline-derived CDR1 and CDR2 are SGDLS and YYNGEE. The CDR3 is made up of 15 amino acids.

The rearrangement links TRBV28 to TRBJ2-5; TRBD2 aligns across 13 bases. The CDR3 covers 17 residues. V lost 11 bases and J lost 7; bases outside the gene matches: 19. Germline V gives CDR1 MDHEN, CDR2 SYDVKM. The CDR3 nucleotides read TGTGCCCATCAATACGGACTAGCGGGAGCCCCGGAGGGGACCCAGTACTTC. This sequence encodes CAHQYGLAGAPEGTQYF.

The rearrangement links TRBV6-5 to TRBJ2-1, with TRBD2 identical over 8 bases. Germline loops: CDR1 MNHEY, CDR2 SVGAGI. This CDR3 has 14 amino acids. J lost 7 bases, V lost 6 bases, and 8 bases had no gene match. The CDR3 loop reads CASRGTSRNNEQFF. DNA of the CDR3: TGTGCCAGCAGAGGGACTAGTCGGAATAATGAGCAGTTCTTC.

Concerning this clone itself: The sample holds other DNA sequences that translate to the same CDR3. The V gene is TRBV18, the J gene TRBJ1-1; maybe TRBD1 (6 bases). The CDR3 totals 14 residues. Looked up from germline, CDR1 is KGHSH and CDR2 is LQKENI. V lost 3 bases to trimming and J lost 0 bases, with 8 bases between them. The CDR3 loop is CASSPQGMNTEAFF. The CDR3 DNA is TGTGCCAGCTCACCTCAGGGGATGAACACTGAAGCTTTCTTT.

The chain has TRBV7-2 and TRBJ2-1; 7 positions agree with TRBD2. With 7 bases clipped from V and 7 bases from J, the junction kept 16 bases outside the gene matches. The CDR3 covers 16 residues. Germline values: CDR1 SGHTA, CDR2 FQGNSA. The CDR3 nucleotides read TGTGCCAGCACCTCCGAGGGGTTAGCGGGCAGAAATGAGCAGTTCTTC. Protein product: CASTSEGLAGRNEQFF.

This clone was counted a single time. The J gene is TRBJ2-2, the V gene TRBV5-1; D remains unclear. Deletions cut 2 bases from V and 4 bases from J, with 15 bases between. CDR1 is SGHRS, CDR2 YFSETQ, per germline. The CDR3 has 16 amino acids. For the CDR3, the DNA is TGCGCCAGCAGCTTAGTGGGCGTCCCGTTCACCGGGGAGCTGTTTTTT. Its translation is CASSLVGVPFTGELFF.

The chain has TRBV28 and TRBJ2-7; 10 bases match TRBD2. Germline V lookup: CDR1 MDHEN, CDR2 SYDVKM. The CDR3 is 13 residues long. J lost 5 bases, V lost 6 bases, and 4 bases had no gene match. The CDR3 region is CASRLAGFNEQYF. For the CDR3, the DNA is TGTGCCAGCAGACTAGCGGGATTCAACGAGCAGTACTTC.

The genes are TRBV27 and TRBJ2-1; 12 bases align to TRBD1. CDR1 MNHEY and CDR2 SMNVEV come from the germline V gene (reference sequence). The CDR3 is 16 amino acids. V was clipped by 5 bases and J by 6 bases; unmatched bases: 8. CDR3: CASSPPWDRGLNEQFF. The CDR3 DNA reads TGTGCCAGCAGTCCACCTTGGGACAGGGGGCTCAATGAGCAGTTCTTC.

The chain couples TRBV15 to TRBJ2-5; tentatively, D is TRBD2 (6 bases). Trimming cost V 6 bases and J 1 base, with 12 bases left between them. CDR3 size: 14 residues. Per germline, CDR1 LNHNV and CDR2 YYDKDF (reference sequence). CDR3 nucleotide sequence: TGTGCCACCAGGGGGTGGGGGGTCCAAGAGACCCAGTACTTC. Its protein product is CATRGWGVQETQYF.

The chain combines TRBV5-1 with TRBJ1-1; weak D call: TRBD1 (5 bases). Trimming took 1 base from V and 0 from J, leaving 13 bases between them. The germline V gene encodes CDR1 SGHRS and CDR2 YFSETQ. This CDR3 region has 16 residues. CDR3 amino acids: CASSLLQAILNTEAFF. The CDR3 region has the DNA TGCGCCAGCAGCTTGTTACAGGCAATTTTGAACACTGAAGCTTTCTTT.

This clone was recorded once. The J gene is TRBJ2-1, the V gene TRBV27; a weak D match, TRBD1 (6 bases). Between the trimmed V and J ends, which lost 7 bases and 5 bases, there was a span of 15 bases. The V gene's germline CDR1 is MNHEY and CDR2 SMNVEV (reference sequence). The CDR3 runs 14 residues. Written as DNA, the CDR3 is TGTGCCAGCACCAAGACAGGCCCGAACAATGAGCAGTTCTTC. This codes for CASTKTGPNNEQFF.

This clone was seen once. V is TRBV13 and J is TRBJ1-6; 9 bases match TRBD1. Trimming removed 2 bases from V and 6 bases from J; junction bases left unmatched: 5. This CDR3 contains 16 residues. Germline assignment: CDR1 PRHDT and CDR2 FYEKMQ (reference sequence). CDR3 DNA sequence: TGTGCCAGCAGCTTACTCACAGGGGGCGTTAATTCACCCCTCCACTTT. This sequence encodes CASSLLTGGVNSPLHF.